The entry below gives a single TCR beta chain sequence along with its context. The antigen is undetermined. This entry comes from a study of CD4+ T cells in melanoma. Using immunoSEQ multiplex PCR, the repertoire was profiled, and TCRdb retains in-frame clones only, with some absent. Among approximately 9,400 clones listed, roughly 60% were seen once. General observations from the study: CD8+ T cell, macrophage and B cell function reportedly correlated with neoantigen-specific CD4+ T cells. In melanoma, neoantigen-specific CD4+ T cells reportedly differed in differentiation state.

Trimming at V came to 7 bases and at J to 4 bases, leaving 10 bases not matched to a gene. The CDR3 spans 14 residues. Germline V lookup: CDR1 WSHSY, CDR2 SAAADI. What was sequenced was cells from a culture (not recorded whether cultured in vitro). This sequence was found in a human donor with melanoma. The chain links TRBV10-2 to TRBJ2-7; 7 positions match TRBD2. The CDR3 reads CASKPRGGIYEQYF. In nucleotides, the CDR3 is TGCGCCAGCAAACCGCGCGGGGGTATTTACGAGCAGTACTTC.